This section outlines one TCR beta chain sequence together with its context. Its cognate antigen is unknown. The source of the sample is a study of cytomegalovirus exposure and HLA in healthy donors. The PCR made use of 60 Vbeta and 13 Jbeta primers. Measured with immunoSEQ multiplex PCR; TCRdb has only the in-frame clones, and not every one. The sample lists over 150,000 clones, around four fifths seen once, with roughly 1.3% in the top ten. Germline lookup yields CDR1 SGHNT and CDR2 YYREEE (reference sequence). The length of the CDR3 is 14 residues. Trimming left V 4 bases short and J 9 bases short, with 19 bases between. General study results and limits: Follow-up analysis later connected one missense variant in DCLRE1C with trimming of TCR beta V- and J-genes. Presence/absence analyses assumed roughly uniform sequencing depth across donors. For most TCR beta V segments, an earlier analysis put the productive rate at about 90% or about 30% of the time. Most TCRs appeared rarely, but some public TCRs recurred in many donors.

The chain combines TRBV5-4 with TRBJ1-2; no reliable D call. This clonotype was sampled from a woman aged 50 to 60 in good health and CMV-seronegative. Sequencing was carried out using PBMCs. CDR3 coding DNA: TGTGCCAGCAGCGCCAGGACTATTCTTGGGAGCTACACCTTC. It specifies CASSARTILGSYTF.